This T cell receptor (beta chain) was profiled in a study of blood T cell repertoires in COVID-19. Study context: Some COVID-19 samples were acute and others convalescent; all came from the United States, Italy and Spain. The analysed material was cDNA or gDNA that came from T cells, B-cell-depleted T cells, or PBMCs.

This CDR3 contains 15 residues. Germline CDR1 reads LNHDA; CDR2 reads SQIVND (reference sequence). With V trimmed by 5 bases and J by 3 bases, 5 bases remained unmatched. This clone has only a few counts. Original processing methods: Estimates of nucleated cell counts were drawn from the amplification of reference gene primers. Some clones are missing from TCRdb's copy, which holds only in-frame ones; the method was immunoSEQ multiplex PCR. V, J and clone size are taken as reported in that table, and D and trimming were inferred from the DNA itself. The sample contains hundreds of thousands of clones, around 90% of which appear only once.

This clonotype was sampled from a man aged 18 to 30 with active or convalescent COVID-19. The chain recombines TRBV19 with TRBJ2-5, with 11 bases lining up with TRBD2. The sequenced sample consisted of peripheral blood. CDR3 in DNA: TGTGCCAGTAGTGTATCTAGCGGGGGGAAAGAGACCCAGTACTTC. Its translation: CASSVSSGGKETQYF.